The 8 T cell receptor beta chains in this list originate from one sample, sequenced in a study of blood T cell repertoires in COVID-19. This table comes from immunoSEQ multiplex PCR, and its TCRdb copy is limited to in-frame clones, with some not included. The repertoire includes more than 80,000 clones, about 80% of them detected once, and roughly 15% sits in the top ten. Input material: peripheral blood. These receptors were taken from a human donor in a cohort sampled during active COVID-19.

The rearrangement joins TRBV18 to TRBJ2-7; TRBD1 agrees at 10 bases. In germline, CDR1 is KGHSH, CDR2 LQKENI. CDR3 length equals 15 residues. V lost 4 bases to trimming and J lost 2 bases; unmatched junction nucleotides: 5. The CDR3 loop reads CASSQVDRGPYEQYF. In nucleotides, the CDR3 is TGTGCCAGCTCACAAGTCGACAGGGGGCCCTACGAGCAGTACTTC. Using reference TRBV18 and TRBJ2-7 for the parts outside the CDR3, the full variable domain is NAGVMQNPRHLVRRRGQEARLRCSPMKGHSHVYWYRQLPEEGLKFMVYLQKENIIDESGMPKERFSAEFPKEGPSILRIQQVVRGDSAAYFCASSQVDRGPYEQYFGPGTRLTVT.

This chain joins TRBV15 and TRBJ1-1; D is unclear. V lost 0 bases to trimming and J lost 6 bases, with 11 bases between them. The CDR3 is made up of 14 amino acids. Germline V gene lookup returns CDR1 LNHNV and CDR2 YYDKDF (reference sequence). CDR3: CATSRDLWSAEAFF. CDR3 bases: TGTGCCACCAGCAGAGATTTATGGTCGGCTGAAGCTTTCTTT.

This CDR3 is CASSLAGQGGNEKLFF. The DNA for the CDR3 is TGCGCCAGCAGCTTGGCCGGACAGGGCGGAAATGAAAAACTGTTTTTT. The chain recombines TRBV5-1 with TRBJ1-4; the match to TRBD1 covers 8 bases. This CDR3 region has 16 residues. Looked up from germline, CDR1 is SGHRS and CDR2 is YFSETQ. V dropped 0 bases and J dropped 5; count of bases not matched to a gene: 6.

The chain employs TRBV27 and TRBJ2-3, with 10 positions matching TRBD2. V trimming: 3 bases; J trimming: 8 bases; junction bases outside the gene matches: 14. The CDR3 covers 17 residues. The germline gives CDR1 MNHEY, CDR2 SMNVEV (reference sequence). CDR3 in amino acids: CASSFLASGSRGGTQYF. CDR3 in DNA: TGTGCCAGCAGTTTTCTCGCTAGCGGGAGTAGGGGGGGTACGCAGTATTTT.

This clone was detected only once. The chain carries TRBV5-1 and TRBJ1-3, with D unresolved. CDR1 is SGHRS, CDR2 YFSETQ, per germline. The CDR3 spans 13 residues. V was shortened by 5 bases and J by 4 bases, with 10 bases between the two germline ends. The CDR3 DNA sequence: TGCGCCAGCAGTAGAAATGAAGGAAACACCATATATTTT. Residues: CASSRNEGNTIYF.

This chain connects TRBV6-6 to TRBJ1-4, with D unclear. Germline V lookup: CDR1 MNHNY, CDR2 SVGAGI (reference sequence). The V gene lost 6 bases and the J gene lost 0 bases, with 8 bases spanning the gap. CDR3 length: 14 residues. The CDR3 region is CASRNTATNEKLFF. The CDR3 bases are TGTGCCAGCAGGAATACGGCAACTAATGAAAAACTGTTTTTT.

This chain uses TRBV27 with TRBJ2-7, with a tentative D call TRBD1 (6 bases). V lost 7 bases to trimming and J lost 6 bases, with 19 bases between them. The CDR3 contains 14 residues. Germline values: CDR1 MNHEY, CDR2 SMNVEV (reference sequence). The CDR3 is CASTTTSQGAEQYF. CDR3 coding DNA: TGTGCCAGCACCACGACATCACAGGGTGCCGAGCAGTACTTC.

Comments on this clone: One junction end does not reproduce the germline sequence, and a read error may be involved. The chain carries TRBV28 and TRBJ2-7; D unclear. The V gene's germline CDR1 is MDHEN and CDR2 SYDVKM. The CDR3 length is 11 residues. The CDR3 nucleotides are TGTGCCAGCAGATCCGGGTCCCAACGGGACTTC. It codes for CASRSGSQRDF.